This T cell receptor (beta chain) was recorded in a study of T-cell reconstitution after alpha-beta-depleted transplantation in children. This clonotype was counted a few times. As yet, its antigen is unknown. V lost 3 bases and J lost 2, with 4 bases in between. The CDR3 loop spans 12 amino acids. The germline V gene has CDR1 LGHDT and CDR2 YNNKEL (reference sequence). Whole-study results and caveats: Expanded graft clones numbering several hundred reportedly gave rise to alpha-beta T cells about two months after transplant. T-cell counts and diversity at one year post-transplant came mainly from newly produced T cells.

This sample's TCRbeta library carried unique molecular identifier barcodes. TCRdb fed the PCR reads into MiXCR, producing one record per CDR3 protein. The data hold approximately 130,000 distinct CDR3 sequences, with 9.5% to 10% observed a single time. This clonotype originated in a girl under two years old who had a stem cell transplant for combined immunodeficiency, so the T cells may come from the graft donor. The gene calls are TRBV3-1 and TRBJ2-5; no definite D call. The sequences come from PBMCs, mostly from graft donor cells, collected 180 days after TCRalphabeta/CD19-depleted stem cell transplant. CDR3 sequence (DNA): TGTGCCAGCAGCCACCTTCAAGAGACCCAGTACTTC. Residues: CASSHLQETQYF.